This T cell receptor beta chain was sequenced during a study of T cell responses to AZD1222 COVID-19 vaccine. Whole-study context: Pooling of second doses given at about 4 or about 12 weeks was done.

This clone was seen a single time. The antigen remains unidentified. The protocol was immunoSEQ multiplex PCR, while the TCRdb copy is restricted to in-frame clones and leaves out a portion. The sample has 130,000 or so clones, 90% to 95% seen once; the top ten hold 1.5% to 2%. Study findings and constraints: Spike was spanned by vaccine-associated CD4 TCRs, with dominance at 160-218 and 743-854. White British donors predominated, females outnumbered males, and clonal diversity was possibly underestimated. Repertoire sampling happened only post peak T cell response.

Sample: peripheral blood, taken on day 0 of AZD1222 vaccination. The sequence was obtained from an adult in good health.

The CDR3 region is CASSIRTGGNEKLFF. CDR3 in DNA: TGTGCCAGTAGTATTCGGACAGGCGGAAATGAAAAACTGTTTTTT. This sequence joins TRBV19 and TRBJ1-4; TRBD1 agrees at 7 bases. Losses at the gene ends were 3 bases for V and 5 bases for J; bases not matched to a gene: 6. The V gene's germline CDR1 is LNHDA and CDR2 SQIVND (reference sequence). The length of the CDR3 is 15 residues. Based on the CDR3 plus reference TRBV19 and TRBJ1-4, the full variable domain is DGGITQSPKYLFRKEGQNVTLSCEQNLNHDAMYWYRQDPGQGLRLIYYSQIVNDFQKGDIAEGYSVSREKKESFPLTVTSAQKNPTAFYLCASSIRTGGNEKLFFGSGTQLSVL.